This T cell receptor beta chain was profiled in a study of blood T cell repertoires in COVID-19. This clone has more than one count but fewer than ten. In the authors' workflow: Estimates of nucleated cell counts were drawn from the amplification of reference gene primers. Produced via immunoSEQ multiplex PCR; TCRdb's table is partial and in-frame only. V, J and clone size were drawn from that table, and D and trimming were deduced from the DNA. The data contain under 170,000 clones, 87% of them singletons. Sequencing used peripheral blood. This TCR derives from an older woman with active or convalescent COVID-19.

CDR3 in DNA: TGTGCCAGCTCACCACCGACAGGACGTTCCTACGAGCAGTACTTC. The encoded protein is CASSPPTGRSYEQYF. This rearrangement joins TRBV18 to TRBJ2-7; D may be TRBD1 (6 bases). Trimming took 0 bases from V and 1 from J, leaving 10 bases between them. CDR1 and CDR2 from the germline V gene are KGHSH and LQKENI. CDR3 size: 15 residues.